The 19 T cell receptor beta chains in this list originate from one sample, sequenced in a study of T cell clones after liver transplantation. The protocol was immunoSEQ multiplex PCR, while the TCRdb copy is restricted to in-frame clones and leaves out a portion. The sample records nearly 55,000 clones, approximately 84% being singletons. The sequenced sample was CD4+ T cells from blood, obtained before liver transplant. All receptors come from a human donor who received a liver transplant.

J is TRBJ1-5 and V is TRBV19; tentatively, D is TRBD1 (6 bases). CDR3 size: 16 residues. Germline V gene lookup returns CDR1 LNHDA and CDR2 SQIVND (reference sequence). Trimming removed 5 bases at V and 4 bases at J, with 18 bases between. The chain's CDR3 is CASSGRGAEGNQPQHF. In DNA, the CDR3 is TGTGCCAGTAGTGGGAGGGGGGCGGAGGGGAATCAGCCCCAGCATTTT. Filled out from reference TRBV19 and TRBJ1-5, the complete variable domain reads DGGITQSPKYLFRKEGQNVTLSCEQNLNHDAMYWYRQDPGQGLRLIYYSQIVNDFQKGDIAEGYSVSREKKESFPLTVTSAQKNPTAFYLCASSGRGAEGNQPQHFGDGTRLSIL.

This chain links TRBV18 with TRBJ2-3; D may match TRBD1 or TRBD2 (5 bases each). This CDR3 is built from 15 residues. The germline gives CDR1 KGHSH, CDR2 LQKENI. V gave up 4 bases and J gave up 2 bases, with 13 bases separating them. The CDR3 loop is CASSLGVDNTDTQYF. In DNA, the CDR3 is TGTGCCAGCTCACTGGGGGTGGATAACACAGATACGCAGTATTTT.

The CDR3 DNA follows: TGCAGTGCACCCAAGGCGGGACCCCAGTACTTC. Translation gives CSAPKAGPQYF. J is TRBJ2-5 and V is TRBV20-1; possible D gene TRBD2, 6 bases. V lost 6 bases and J 9 bases, leaving 14 bases between the germline ends. In germline, CDR1 is DFQATT, CDR2 SNEGSKA (reference sequence). The CDR3 sequence is 11 residues long.

This chain links TRBV11-3 with TRBJ2-6; the match to TRBD2 covers 12 bases. CDR1 and CDR2 from the germline V gene are SGHNT and YENEEA. The CDR3 sequence is 17 residues long. Trimming removed 5 bases from V and 3 bases from J; junction bases left unmatched: 5. The CDR3 sequence is CASSLAGGPGGANVLTF. The CDR3 nucleotides read TGTGCCAGCAGCCTAGCGGGAGGGCCTGGTGGGGCCAACGTCCTGACTTTC.

The CDR3 region has the DNA TGTGCCAGCAGTTTCCTCACTAGCGGGAGAACAGATACGCAGTATTTT. The encoded protein is CASSFLTSGRTDTQYF. The V and J genes are TRBV28 and TRBJ2-3; 11 bases agree with TRBD2. CDR3 length: 16 residues. J gave up 3 bases and V 3 bases, and 5 bases lay outside the gene matches. The germline gives CDR1 MDHEN, CDR2 SYDVKM.

This clone has only a few counts. This chain connects TRBV10-3 to TRBJ2-5, with unresolved D. Per germline, CDR1 ENHRY and CDR2 SYGVKD. The CDR3 covers 14 residues. Trimming shortened V by 2 bases and J by 0 bases, and 7 bases separated the two germline ends. The CDR3 DNA is TGTGCCATCAGTGAGAGTGCGTACCAAGAGACCCAGTACTTC. This codes for CAISESAYQETQYF.

This clone was found once. The CDR3 is CASSIDRTDEQFF. In DNA, the CDR3 is TGTGCCAGTAGTATTGACAGAACTGATGAGCAGTTCTTC. The rearrangement uses TRBV19 and TRBJ2-1; D is possibly TRBD1 (5 bases). V was clipped by 3 bases and J by 8 bases, with 11 bases between them. The CDR3 sequence is 13 residues long. Germline CDR1 and CDR2: LNHDA and SQIVND (reference sequence).

This chain connects TRBV5-6 to TRBJ2-5; weak D call: TRBD1 (5 bases). The germline V gene encodes CDR1 SGHDT and CDR2 YYEEEE. V lost 3 bases, J lost 5 bases, and 20 bases lay in between. This CDR3 region has 16 residues. CDR3 in amino acids: CASSSLGRVMFETQYF. The CDR3 bases are TGTGCCAGCAGCTCCCTGGGCAGGGTTATGTTTGAGACCCAGTACTTC.

The gene calls are TRBV6-5 and TRBJ2-3, with D possibly being TRBD1 or TRBD2 (5 bases each). V was cut by 0 bases and J by 14 bases, with 12 bases left in between. This CDR3 region has 12 residues. Germline V gives CDR1 MNHEY, CDR2 SVGAGI. The CDR3 spells CASSYSGESPYF. CDR3 in DNA: TGTGCCAGCAGTTACTCGGGGGAGTCGCCGTATTTT.

This rearrangement joins TRBV7-2 to TRBJ2-5; no firm D call. CDR1 and CDR2 from the germline V gene are SGHTA and FQGNSA. Trimming took off 3 bases at V and 3 bases at J, with 2 bases between the two ends. This CDR3 has 11 residues. CDR3 DNA sequence: TGTGCCAGCAGCTTGAAAGAGACCCAGTACTTC. The encoded protein is CASSLKETQYF.

The CDR3: CASSPGHVSGGQETQYF. Written as DNA, the CDR3 is TGTGCCAGCAGCCCAGGACACGTTAGCGGGGGGCAAGAGACCCAGTACTTC. This rearrangement joins TRBV7-2 to TRBJ2-5; 10 positions match TRBD2. Germline-derived CDR1 and CDR2 are SGHTA and FQGNSA. Trimming removed 5 bases from V and 2 bases from J; junction bases left unmatched: 11. This CDR3 region has 17 residues.

The rearrangement links TRBV4-3 to TRBJ2-2; D gene unclear. The V and J ends lost 2 bases and 3 bases respectively, with 7 bases between them. The CDR3 has 14 amino acids. The V gene's germline CDR1 is LGHNA and CDR2 YSLEER. The CDR3 DNA is TGCGCCAGCAGCCAACAATTCGACACCGGGGAGCTGTTTTTT. Amino acid sequence: CASSQQFDTGELFF.

The rearrangement joins TRBV28 to TRBJ1-5, with D perhaps matching TRBD1 (5 bases). V lost 6 bases and J lost 3, with 18 bases in between. Germline loops: CDR1 MDHEN, CDR2 SYDVKM. The CDR3 loop spans 16 amino acids. CDR3 in amino acids: CASRVAGSRSNQPQHF. CDR3 nucleotide sequence: TGTGCCAGCAGGGTGGCAGGGAGTAGGTCCAATCAGCCCCAGCATTTT.

The V and J genes are TRBV18 and TRBJ1-5, with D perhaps matching TRBD1 (6 bases). The CDR3 has 15 amino acids. In germline, CDR1 is KGHSH, CDR2 LQKENI. V lost 2 bases, J lost 4 bases, and 12 bases lay in between. The CDR3, as DNA: TGTGCCAGCTCACCATTGGGGGGCGGAAATCAGCCCCAGCATTTT. It encodes CASSPLGGGNQPQHF.

V is TRBV19 and J is TRBJ1-4; the D is unclear. This CDR3 region has 14 residues. V was shortened by 3 bases and J by 7 bases, with 12 bases between the two germline ends. Germline V CDR1 and CDR2: LNHDA, SQIVND (reference sequence). This CDR3 reads CASSIPSRSEKLFF. CDR3 sequence (DNA): TGTGCCAGTAGTATTCCCTCCCGGAGTGAAAAACTGTTTTTT. Based on the CDR3 plus reference TRBV19 and TRBJ1-4, the full variable domain is DGGITQSPKYLFRKEGQNVTLSCEQNLNHDAMYWYRQDPGQGLRLIYYSQIVNDFQKGDIAEGYSVSREKKESFPLTVTSAQKNPTAFYLCASSIPSRSEKLFFGSGTQLSVL.

The chain employs TRBV27 and TRBJ2-7, with D unresolved. The germline V gene has CDR1 MNHEY and CDR2 SMNVEV (reference sequence). V was pared by 7 bases and J by 1 base, with 14 bases between. This CDR3 comprises 14 residues. The CDR3 nucleotides are TGTGCCAGCAAACTTATGACGGGTTCCTACGAGCAGTACTTC. Encoded protein: CASKLMTGSYEQYF.

The chain couples TRBV5-1 to TRBJ2-3; D call uncertain. Trimming shortened V by 1 base and J by 0 bases, and 12 bases separated the two germline ends. Looked up from germline, CDR1 is SGHRS and CDR2 is YFSETQ. The CDR3 is made up of 16 amino acids. The CDR3, as DNA: TGCGCCAGCAGCTTGAGCGCATCCTCTAGCACAGATACGCAGTATTTT. This gives the protein CASSLSASSSTDTQYF.

This clone has only a few counts. This chain's CDR3 is CASRQGGMTGELFF. The CDR3 DNA reads TGTGCCAGCAGGCAGGGGGGGATGACCGGGGAGCTGTTTTTT. The gene calls are TRBV7-2 and TRBJ2-2; D tentatively fits TRBD1 or TRBD2 (7 bases each). The V gene's germline CDR1 is SGHTA and CDR2 FQGNSA. Deletions cut 6 bases from V and 5 bases from J, with 13 bases between. There are 14 residues in the CDR3.

This clone was seen a few times. The chain uses TRBV6-5 and TRBJ1-1; tentatively, D is TRBD1 (6 bases). Trimming removed 6 bases at V and 3 bases at J, with 11 bases between. The CDR3 contains 13 residues. Germline V gene sequence: CDR1 MNHEY, CDR2 SVGAGI. DNA for the CDR3: TGTGCCAGCAGCCGAAGACAGGACACTGAAGCTTTCTTT. Residues: CASSRRQDTEAFF.